The present TCR beta chain was sequenced within a study of control samples from healthy donors and cancer patients. The protocol was immunoSEQ multiplex PCR, while the TCRdb copy is restricted to in-frame clones and leaves out a portion. The table has tens of thousands of clones, 84% seen once. The sequence derives from a man aged 50 to 60 in good health. The sample taken for sequencing was blood.

The CDR3 sequence: CSPGNNEQFF. CDR3 in DNA: TGCAGTCCGGGGAACAATGAGCAGTTCTTC. The V call is TRBV20-1, the J call TRBJ2-1, with D possibly being TRBD2 (5 bases). CDR3 length: 10 residues. Germline V gene data show CDR1 as DFQATT and CDR2 as SNEGSKA (reference sequence). The V gene lost 8 bases and the J gene lost 5 bases, with 7 bases spanning the gap.